This TCR beta chain was documented in a study of identical twins. The study's findings and limits: Monozygotic twin pairs showed more out-of-frame TCR alpha sharing than models estimated.

TCRdb reprocessed the 5' RACE reads via MiXCR and lists one record per CDR3 protein. This table has about 570,000 distinct CDR3 sequences, roughly 9.5% appearing once. This clonotype was picked up a small number of times. Its target is unknown. The CDR3 extends over 15 amino acids. V lost 0 bases and J 2 bases, leaving 10 bases between the germline ends. CDR1 and CDR2 (germline): LNHNV, YYDKDF (reference sequence). Separately, the same data were catalogued under a study of yellow fever vaccine responses in identical twins.

This receptor was taken from a young woman in good health. The genes are TRBV15 and TRBJ2-5; D may be TRBD2 (6 bases). The sample comprised PBMCs. The CDR3 DNA reads as TGTGCCACCAGCAGAGATCGGGGGAAACAAGAGACCCAGTACTTC. Its protein product is CATSRDRGKQETQYF.